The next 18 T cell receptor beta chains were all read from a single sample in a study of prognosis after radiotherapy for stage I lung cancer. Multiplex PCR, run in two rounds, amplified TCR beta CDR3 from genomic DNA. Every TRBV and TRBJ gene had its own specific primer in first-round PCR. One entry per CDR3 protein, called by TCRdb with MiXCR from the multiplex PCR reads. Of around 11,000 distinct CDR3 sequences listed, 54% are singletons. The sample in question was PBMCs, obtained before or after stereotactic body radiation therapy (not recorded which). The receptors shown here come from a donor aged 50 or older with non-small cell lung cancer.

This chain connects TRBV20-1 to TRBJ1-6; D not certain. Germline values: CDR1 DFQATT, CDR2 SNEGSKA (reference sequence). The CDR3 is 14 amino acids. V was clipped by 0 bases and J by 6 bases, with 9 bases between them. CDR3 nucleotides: TGCAGTGCTAGAGAAACAGCCTCTAATTCACCCCTCCACTTT. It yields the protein CSARETASNSPLHF.

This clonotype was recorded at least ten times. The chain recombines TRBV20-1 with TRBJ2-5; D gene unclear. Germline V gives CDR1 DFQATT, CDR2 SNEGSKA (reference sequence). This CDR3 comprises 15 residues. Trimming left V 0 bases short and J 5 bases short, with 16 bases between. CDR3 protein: CSAREWAGVGETQYF. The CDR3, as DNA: TGCAGTGCTAGAGAGTGGGCAGGAGTCGGGGAGACCCAGTACTTC.

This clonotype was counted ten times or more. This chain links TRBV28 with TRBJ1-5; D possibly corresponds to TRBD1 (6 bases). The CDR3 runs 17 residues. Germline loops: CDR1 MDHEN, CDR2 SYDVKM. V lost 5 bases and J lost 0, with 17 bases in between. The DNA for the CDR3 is TGTGCCAGCAGTCCCCCCCCCGGACAGAATAGCAATCAGCCCCAGCATTTT. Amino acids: CASSPPPGQNSNQPQHF.

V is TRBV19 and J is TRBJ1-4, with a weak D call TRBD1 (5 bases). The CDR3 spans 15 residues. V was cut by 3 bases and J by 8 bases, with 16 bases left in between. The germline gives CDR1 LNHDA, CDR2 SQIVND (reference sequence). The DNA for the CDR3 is TGTGCCAGTAGTATGGGGCGCAGGGCTAGCGAAAAACTGTTTTTT. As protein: CASSMGRRASEKLFF.

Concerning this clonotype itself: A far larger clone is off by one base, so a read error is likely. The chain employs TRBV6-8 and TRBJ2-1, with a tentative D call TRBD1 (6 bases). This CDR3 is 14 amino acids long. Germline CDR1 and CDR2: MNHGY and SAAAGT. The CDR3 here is CVSTFQGISNEQFF. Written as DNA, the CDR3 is TGTGTCAGCACCTTCCAGGGGATTAGCAATGAGCAGTTCTTC.

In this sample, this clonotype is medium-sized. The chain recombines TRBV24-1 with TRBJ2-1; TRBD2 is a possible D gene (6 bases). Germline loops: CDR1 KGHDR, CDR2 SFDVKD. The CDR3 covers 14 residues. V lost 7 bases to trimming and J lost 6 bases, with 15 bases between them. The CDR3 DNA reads TGTGCCACCAGAGGGTCTCTAGCGTTCAATGAGCAGTTCTTC. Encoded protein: CATRGSLAFNEQFF.

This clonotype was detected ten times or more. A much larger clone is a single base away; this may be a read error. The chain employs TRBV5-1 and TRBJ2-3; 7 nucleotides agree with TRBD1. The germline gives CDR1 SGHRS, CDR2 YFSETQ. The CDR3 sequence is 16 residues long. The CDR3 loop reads CAGSPKTGYRTDTQYF. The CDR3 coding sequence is TGCGCCGGCAGCCCTAAGACAGGGTATCGCACAGATACGCAGTATTTT.

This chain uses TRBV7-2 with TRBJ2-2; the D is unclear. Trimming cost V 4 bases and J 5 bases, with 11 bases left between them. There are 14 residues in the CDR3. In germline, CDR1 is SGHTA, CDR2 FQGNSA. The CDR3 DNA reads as TGTGCCAGCAGCTCCCACGTATGGACCGGGGAGCTGTTTTTT. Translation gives CASSSHVWTGELFF.

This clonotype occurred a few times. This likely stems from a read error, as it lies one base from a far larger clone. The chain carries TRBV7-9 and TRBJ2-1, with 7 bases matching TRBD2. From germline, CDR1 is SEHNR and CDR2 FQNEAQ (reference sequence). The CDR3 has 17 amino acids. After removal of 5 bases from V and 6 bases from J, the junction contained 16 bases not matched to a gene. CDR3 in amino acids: CASSPRAGSGCFNEQFF. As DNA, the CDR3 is TGTGCCAGCAGCCCCCGGGCGGGTAGCGGGTGCTTCAATGAGCAGTTCTTC.

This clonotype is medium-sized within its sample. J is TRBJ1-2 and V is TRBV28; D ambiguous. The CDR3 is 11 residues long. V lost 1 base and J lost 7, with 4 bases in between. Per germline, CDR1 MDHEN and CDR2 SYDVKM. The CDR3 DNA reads TGTGCCAGCAGTTTATTGGCTGGCTACACCTTC. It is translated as CASSLLAGYTF.

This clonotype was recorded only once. CDR3 protein: CASSIKNRDRVSSGELFF. CDR3 in DNA: TGTGCCAGTAGTATTAAAAACCGGGACAGGGTATCTTCCGGGGAGCTGTTTTTT. This rearrangement joins TRBV19 to TRBJ2-2, with 9 positions matching TRBD1. J gave up 6 bases and V 3 bases, and 14 bases lay outside the gene matches. The CDR3 extends over 18 amino acids. From germline, CDR1 is LNHDA and CDR2 SQIVND (reference sequence).

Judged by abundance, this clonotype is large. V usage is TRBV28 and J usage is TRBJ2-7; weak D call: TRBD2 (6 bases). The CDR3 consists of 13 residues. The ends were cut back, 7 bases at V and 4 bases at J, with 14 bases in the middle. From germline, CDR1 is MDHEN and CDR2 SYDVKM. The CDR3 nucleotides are TGTGCCAGCACTTCGGGAGTGGGGTACGAGCAGTACTTC. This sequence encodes CASTSGVGYEQYF.

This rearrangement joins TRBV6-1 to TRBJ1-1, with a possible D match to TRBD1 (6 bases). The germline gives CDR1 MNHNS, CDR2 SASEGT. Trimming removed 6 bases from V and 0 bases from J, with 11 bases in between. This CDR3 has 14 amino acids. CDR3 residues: CASRGTTMNTEAFF. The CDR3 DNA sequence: TGTGCCAGCAGGGGGACAACCATGAACACTGAAGCTTTCTTT.

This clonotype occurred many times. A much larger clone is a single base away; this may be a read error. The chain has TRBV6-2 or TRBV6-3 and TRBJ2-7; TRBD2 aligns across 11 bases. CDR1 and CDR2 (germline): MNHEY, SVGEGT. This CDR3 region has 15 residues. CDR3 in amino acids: CASTLLAGETREHYF. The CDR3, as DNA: TGTGCCAGCACCCTACTAGCGGGAGAAACTCGCGAGCATTACTTC.

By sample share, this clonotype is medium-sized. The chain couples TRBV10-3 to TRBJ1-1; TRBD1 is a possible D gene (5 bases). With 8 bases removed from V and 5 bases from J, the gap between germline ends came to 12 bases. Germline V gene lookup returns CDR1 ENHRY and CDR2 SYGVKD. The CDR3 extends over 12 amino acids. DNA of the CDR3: TGTGCCATCGGCCTTAGGGGAACTGAAGCTTTCTTT. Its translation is CAIGLRGTEAFF.

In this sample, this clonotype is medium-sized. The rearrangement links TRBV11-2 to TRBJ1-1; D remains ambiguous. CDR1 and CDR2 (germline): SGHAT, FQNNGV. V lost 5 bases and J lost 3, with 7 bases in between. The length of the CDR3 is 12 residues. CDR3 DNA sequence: TGTGCCAGCAGCCAACAGTACACTGAAGCTTTCTTT. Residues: CASSQQYTEAFF.

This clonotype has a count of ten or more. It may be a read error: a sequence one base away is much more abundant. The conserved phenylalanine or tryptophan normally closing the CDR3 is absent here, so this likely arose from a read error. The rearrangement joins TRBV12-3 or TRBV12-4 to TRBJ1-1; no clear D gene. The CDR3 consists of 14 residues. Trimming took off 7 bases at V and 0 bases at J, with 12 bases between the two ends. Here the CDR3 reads CASTTDGLNTEAFS. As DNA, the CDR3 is TGTGCCAGCACCACGGACGGCCTGAACACTGAAGCTTTCTCT.

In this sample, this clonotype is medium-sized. CDR3: CSVERETQYF. Here the CDR3 DNA reads TGCAGCGTTGAGAGAGAGACCCAGTACTTC. J is TRBJ2-5 and V is TRBV29-1, with unresolved D. Germline V gene lookup returns CDR1 SQVTM and CDR2 ANQGSEA. The CDR3 is made up of 10 amino acids. With 3 bases removed from V and 4 bases from J, the gap between germline ends came to 3 bases.